Below, 18 T cell receptor beta chains from the same sample are listed, as sequenced in a study of OX40 agonist ivuxolimab in advanced cancers. The data were produced by immunoSEQ multiplex PCR, yet TCRdb's version contains in-frame clones alone and is incomplete. The sample has over 65,000 clones, roughly four fifths seen once. Material: CD4+ or CD8+ T cells sorted from blood, obtained in a trial of the OX40 agonist ivuxolimab. The receptors stem from an adult with an advanced solid tumor such as melanoma, head and neck, liver or kidney cancer.

This clone appeared once. The chain combines TRBV10-1 with TRBJ2-3; tentatively, D is TRBD1 (6 bases). The V end lost 5 bases, the J end lost 0 bases, and 9 bases lay between the germline ends. Germline V gives CDR1 WNHNN, CDR2 SYGVQD (reference sequence). This CDR3 is 14 amino acids long. As DNA, the CDR3 is TGCGCCAGCAGTACAGGGTTGAGCACAGATACGCAGTATTTT. It yields the protein CASSTGLSTDTQYF.

The rearrangement links TRBV13 to TRBJ2-7; the match to TRBD2 covers 7 bases. V gave up 5 bases and J gave up 2 bases; unmatched junction bases: 9. In germline, CDR1 is PRHDT, CDR2 FYEKMQ (reference sequence). CDR3 length: 15 amino acids. CDR3 nucleotides: TGTGCCAGCAGCACCGGGACTATCTATCCCTACGAGCAGTACTTC. Protein product: CASSTGTIYPYEQYF.

CDR3 DNA: TGTGCCAGCAGCCCGGGACACTTGATACCCCCCCCGACAGATACGCAGTATTTT. Residues: CASSPGHLIPPPTDTQYF. The chain couples TRBV27 to TRBJ2-3, with a weak D call TRBD1 (6 bases). Trimming removed 6 bases from V and 3 bases from J, with 25 bases in between. The CDR3 length is 18 residues. Germline V lookup: CDR1 MNHEY, CDR2 SMNVEV (reference sequence).

CDR3 in amino acids: CARSLASPRQGLQETQYF. Here the CDR3 DNA reads TGTGCCAGAAGCTTAGCGTCCCCCCGGCAAGGGCTCCAAGAGACCCAGTACTTC. V usage is TRBV7-5 and J usage is TRBJ2-5. TRBV7-5 is annotated as a pseudogene. This CDR3 spans 18 amino acids.

The chain recombines TRBV19 with TRBJ1-1; TRBD1 matches at 7 bases. The germline CDR1 and CDR2 sequences are LNHDA and SQIVND (reference sequence). J gave up 4 bases and V 5 bases, and 1 base lay outside the gene matches. The CDR3 runs to 12 residues. CDR3 amino acids: CASSAGGTEAFF. The CDR3 region has the DNA TGTGCCAGTAGTGCAGGGGGCACTGAAGCTTTCTTT.

This rearrangement joins TRBV27 to TRBJ2-1; D unresolved. The germline V gene has CDR1 MNHEY and CDR2 SMNVEV (reference sequence). The CDR3 contains 13 residues. Trimming left V 8 bases short and J 4 bases short, with 12 bases between. The CDR3, as DNA: TGTGCCAGCGGGCCGAGACGGTACAATGAGCAGTTCTTC. This translates into CASGPRRYNEQFF.

The rearrangement links TRBV30 to TRBJ2-1, with D perhaps given as TRBD1 or TRBD2 (6 bases each). Trimming stripped 0 bases from V and 9 bases from J, with 15 bases between. The germline V gene has CDR1 GTSNPN and CDR2 SVGIG (reference sequence). The CDR3 extends over 14 amino acids. In DNA, the CDR3 is TGTGCCTGGAGTGTCCAGGGGAGGTTGGTTGAGCAGTTCTTC. Its protein is CAWSVQGRLVEQFF.

This clone has a handful of counts. The rearrangement uses TRBV30 and TRBJ2-5; D unresolved. CDR1 and CDR2 from the germline V gene are GTSNPN and SVGIG (reference sequence). The V and J ends lost 0 bases and 4 bases respectively, with 9 bases between them. The CDR3 sequence is 13 residues long. The CDR3 region is CAWSVRLRETQYF. The CDR3 region has the DNA TGTGCCTGGAGTGTAAGACTGCGAGAGACCCAGTACTTC.

The chain joins TRBV6-1 to TRBJ1-3; D unclear. There are 13 residues in the CDR3. The V end lost 5 bases, the J end lost 0 bases, and 5 bases lay between the germline ends. CDR1 is MNHNS and CDR2 is SASEGT in the germline V gene. CDR3 region: CASSTSSGNTIYF. The CDR3 nucleotides read TGTGCCAGCAGTACCAGCTCTGGAAACACCATATATTTT.

The chain has TRBV5-6 and TRBJ2-3, with D possibly matching TRBD2 (7 bases). V shed 0 bases and J shed 4 bases, with 12 bases lying between them. The germline gives CDR1 SGHDT, CDR2 YYEEEE. There are 15 residues in the CDR3. The chain's CDR3 is CASSLGGGAADTQYF. In nucleotides, the CDR3 is TGTGCCAGCAGCTTGGGAGGGGGGGCGGCAGATACGCAGTATTTT.

This rearrangement joins TRBV9 to TRBJ1-6, with a weak D call TRBD1 (5 bases). This CDR3 spans 14 amino acids. The germline V gene encodes CDR1 SGDLS and CDR2 YYNGEE. V shed 7 bases and J shed 9 bases, with 17 bases lying between them. The CDR3 reads CASERSVGGSPLHF. In nucleotides, the CDR3 is TGTGCCAGCGAACGGTCCGTGGGGGGTTCACCCCTCCACTTT.

J is TRBJ1-5 and V is TRBV5-4, with D possibly being TRBD1 (5 bases). The germline V gene encodes CDR1 SGHNT and CDR2 YYREEE (reference sequence). V lost 2 bases, J lost 1 base, and 10 bases lay in between. The CDR3 covers 15 residues. This CDR3 is CASSFQGRSNQPQHF. The CDR3 region has the DNA TGTGCCAGCAGCTTTCAGGGCAGGAGCAATCAGCCCCAGCATTTT.

This clone has just one count. This chain links TRBV5-1 with TRBJ2-3; possibly TRBD1 for D (7 bases). V lost 0 bases, J lost 0 bases, and 14 bases lay in between. The CDR3 covers 17 residues. CDR1 is SGHRS, CDR2 YFSETQ, per germline. CDR3 sequence: CASSLERQGLSTDTQYF. The DNA for the CDR3 is TGCGCCAGCAGCTTGGAACGACAGGGACTGAGCACAGATACGCAGTATTTT.

The chain carries TRBV5-6 and TRBJ2-3; D not resolved. V was clipped by 1 base and J by 0 bases, with 12 bases between them. Per the germline V gene, CDR1 is SGHDT and CDR2 is YYEEEE. CDR3 length equals 16 residues. The CDR3 sequence is CASSLSVPSSTDTQYF. The CDR3 DNA reads TGTGCCAGCAGCTTGTCCGTGCCCTCTAGCACAGATACGCAGTATTTT.

The chain uses TRBV4-3 and TRBJ2-3; 10 bases are a match to TRBD2. The CDR3 spans 15 residues. After removal of 2 bases from V and 10 bases from J, the junction contained 9 bases not matched to a gene. Germline CDR1 reads LGHNA; CDR2 reads YSLEER. In DNA form, the CDR3 reads TGCGCCAGCAGCCAACTGGGGTTAGCGGGAGGTGCGCAGTATTTT. It specifies CASSQLGLAGGAQYF.

V is TRBV5-6 and J is TRBJ2-5; 8 nucleotides match TRBD2. The CDR3 is 13 amino acids. CDR1 and CDR2 from the germline V gene are SGHDT and YYEEEE. V shed 7 bases, J shed 11 bases, and the junction held 13 bases outside the gene matches. CDR3 residues: CASDGTRGAEQYF. The CDR3 DNA sequence: TGTGCCAGCGACGGGACTAGGGGCGCAGAGCAGTACTTC.

This clone occurred many times. This rearrangement joins TRBV4-2 to TRBJ2-3, with TRBD2 matching over 10 bases. Germline CDR1 reads LGHNA; CDR2 reads YNFKEQ. Trimming at V came to 0 bases and at J to 1 base, leaving 7 bases not matched to a gene. The CDR3 has 18 residues. The CDR3 loop is CASSQEQLGTSGTDTQYF. DNA of the CDR3: TGTGCCAGCAGCCAAGAGCAACTCGGGACTAGCGGCACAGATACGCAGTATTTT.

This clone has a handful of counts. The V call is TRBV11-1, the J call TRBJ2-7; D unclear. Germline V CDR1 and CDR2: SGHAT, FQDESV (reference sequence). Trimming removed 5 bases at V and 4 bases at J, with 6 bases between. The CDR3 loop spans 11 amino acids. CDR3 sequence (DNA): TGTGCCAGCAGCCAACGGTACGAGCAGTACTTC. Encoded protein: CASSQRYEQYF. The complete variable domain, with remaining parts taken from reference TRBV11-1 and TRBJ2-7, reads EAEVAQSPRYKITEKSQAVAFWCDPISGHATLYWYRQILGQGPELLVQFQDESVVDDSQLPKDRFSAERLKGVDSTLKIQPAELGDSAMYLCASSQRYEQYFGPGTRLTVT.